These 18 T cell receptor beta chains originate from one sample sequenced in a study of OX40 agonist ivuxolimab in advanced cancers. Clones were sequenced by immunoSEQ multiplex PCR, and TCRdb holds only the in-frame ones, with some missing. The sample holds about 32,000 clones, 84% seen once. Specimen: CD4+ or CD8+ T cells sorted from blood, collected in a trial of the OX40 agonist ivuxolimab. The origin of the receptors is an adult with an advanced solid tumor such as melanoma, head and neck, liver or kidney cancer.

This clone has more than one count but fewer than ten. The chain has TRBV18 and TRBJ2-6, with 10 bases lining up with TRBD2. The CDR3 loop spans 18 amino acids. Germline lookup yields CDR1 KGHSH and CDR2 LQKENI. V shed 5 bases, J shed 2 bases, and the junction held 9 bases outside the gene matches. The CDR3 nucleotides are TGTGCCAGCTCATTCCTAGCGGGAGAATTAACTGGGGCCAACGTCCTGACTTTC. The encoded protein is CASSFLAGELTGANVLTF.

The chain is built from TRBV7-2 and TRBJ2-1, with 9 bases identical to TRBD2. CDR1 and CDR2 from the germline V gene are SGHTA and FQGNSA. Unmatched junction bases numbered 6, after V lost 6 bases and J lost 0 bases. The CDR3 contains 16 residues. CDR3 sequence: CASRISGSVSYNEQFF. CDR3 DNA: TGTGCCAGCAGGATTAGCGGGAGTGTCTCCTACAATGAGCAGTTCTTC. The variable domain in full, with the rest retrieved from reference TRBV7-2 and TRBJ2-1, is GAGVSQSPSNKVTEKGKDVELRCDPISGHTALYWYRQSLGQGLEFLIYFQGNSAPDKSGLPSDRFSAERTGGSVSTLTIQRTQQEDSAVYLCASRISGSVSYNEQFFGPGTRLTVL.

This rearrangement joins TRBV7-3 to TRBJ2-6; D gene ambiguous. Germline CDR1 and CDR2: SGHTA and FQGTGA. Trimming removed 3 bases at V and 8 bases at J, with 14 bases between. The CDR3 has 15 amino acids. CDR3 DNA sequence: TGTGCCAGCAGCTTCCCACGTGTAGTGTCCAACGTCCTGACTTTC. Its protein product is CASSFPRVVSNVLTF.

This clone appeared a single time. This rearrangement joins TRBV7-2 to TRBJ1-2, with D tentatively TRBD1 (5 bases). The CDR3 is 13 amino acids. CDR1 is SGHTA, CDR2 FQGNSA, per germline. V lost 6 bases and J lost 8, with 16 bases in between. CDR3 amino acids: CASRPPRESGYTF. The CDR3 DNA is TGTGCCAGCAGACCCCCCAGGGAGTCGGGCTACACCTTC.

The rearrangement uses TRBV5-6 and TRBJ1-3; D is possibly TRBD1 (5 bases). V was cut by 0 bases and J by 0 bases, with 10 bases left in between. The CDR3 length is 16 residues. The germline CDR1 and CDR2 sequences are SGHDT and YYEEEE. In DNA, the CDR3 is TGTGCCAGCAGCTTGGCCGGCGGGGGCTCTGGAAACACCATATATTTT. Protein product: CASSLAGGGSGNTIYF.

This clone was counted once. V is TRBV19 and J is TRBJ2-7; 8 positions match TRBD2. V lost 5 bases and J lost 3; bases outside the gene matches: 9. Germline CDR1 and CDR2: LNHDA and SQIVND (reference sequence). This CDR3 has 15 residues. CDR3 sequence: CASSASGLAGYEQYF. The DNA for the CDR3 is TGTGCCAGTAGTGCGAGCGGGCTAGCGGGCTACGAGCAGTACTTC.

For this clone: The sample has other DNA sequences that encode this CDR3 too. The CDR3 DNA follows: TGTGCCAGCAGTGAAAAAGCGGGGGGGCCAGATACGCAGTATTTT. It translates to CASSEKAGGPDTQYF. The chain carries TRBV6-1 and TRBJ2-3, with 10 bases that match TRBD2. CDR3 length: 15 amino acids. In germline, CDR1 is MNHNS, CDR2 SASEGT. J gave up 4 bases and V 2 bases, and 3 bases lay outside the gene matches.

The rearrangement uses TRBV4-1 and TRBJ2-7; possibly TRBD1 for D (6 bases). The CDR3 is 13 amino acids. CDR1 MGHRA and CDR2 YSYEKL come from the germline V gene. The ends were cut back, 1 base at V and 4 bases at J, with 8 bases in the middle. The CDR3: CASSQVGAYEQYF. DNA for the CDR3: TGCGCCAGCAGCCAAGTGGGGGCTTACGAGCAGTACTTC.

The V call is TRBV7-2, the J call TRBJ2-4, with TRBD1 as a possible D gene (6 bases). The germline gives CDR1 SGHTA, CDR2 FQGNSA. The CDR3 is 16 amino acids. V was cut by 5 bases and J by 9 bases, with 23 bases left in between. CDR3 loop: CASSPPRGSIRSIQYF. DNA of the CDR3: TGTGCCAGCAGCCCCCCCAGGGGCTCTATTCGCAGCATTCAGTACTTC.

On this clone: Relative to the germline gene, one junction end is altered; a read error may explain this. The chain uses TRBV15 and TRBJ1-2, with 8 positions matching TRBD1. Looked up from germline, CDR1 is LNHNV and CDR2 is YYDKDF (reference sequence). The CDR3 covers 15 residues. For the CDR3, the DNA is TGTACCACCAGCGTCGACAGGGGTGGCGAATATGGCTACACCTTC. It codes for CTTSVDRGGEYGYTF. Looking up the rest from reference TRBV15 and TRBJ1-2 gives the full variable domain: DAMVIQNPRYQVTQFGKPVTLSCSQTLNHNVMYWYQQKSSQAPKLLFHYYDKDFNNEADTPDNFQSRRPNTSFCFLDIRSPGLGDTAMYLCTTSVDRGGEYGYTFGSGTRLTVV.

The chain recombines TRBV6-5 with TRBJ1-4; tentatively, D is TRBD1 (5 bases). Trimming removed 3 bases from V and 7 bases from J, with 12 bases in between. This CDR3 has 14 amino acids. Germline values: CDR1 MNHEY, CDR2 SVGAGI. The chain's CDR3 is CASSYFQGSEKLFF. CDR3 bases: TGTGCCAGCAGTTATTTCCAGGGATCTGAAAAACTGTTTTTT.

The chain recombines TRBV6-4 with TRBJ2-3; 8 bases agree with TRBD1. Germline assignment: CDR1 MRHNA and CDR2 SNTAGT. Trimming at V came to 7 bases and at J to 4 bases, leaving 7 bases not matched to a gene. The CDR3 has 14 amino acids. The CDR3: CASTIGQGADTQYF. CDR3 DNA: TGTGCCAGCACGATAGGACAGGGCGCAGATACGCAGTATTTT.

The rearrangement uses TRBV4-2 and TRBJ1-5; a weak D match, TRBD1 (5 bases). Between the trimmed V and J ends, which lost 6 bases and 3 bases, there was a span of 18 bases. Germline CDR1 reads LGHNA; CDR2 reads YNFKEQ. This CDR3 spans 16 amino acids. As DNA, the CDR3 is TGTGCCAGCAGTCCAATGGCGGGACTGAACAATCAGCCCCAGCATTTT. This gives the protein CASSPMAGLNNQPQHF.

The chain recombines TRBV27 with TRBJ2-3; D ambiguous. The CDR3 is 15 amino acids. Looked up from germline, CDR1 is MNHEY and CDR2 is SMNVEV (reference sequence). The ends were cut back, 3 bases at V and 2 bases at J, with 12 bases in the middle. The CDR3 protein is CASSFGGFFTDTQYF. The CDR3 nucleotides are TGTGCCAGCAGTTTTGGTGGTTTTTTCACAGATACGCAGTATTTT.

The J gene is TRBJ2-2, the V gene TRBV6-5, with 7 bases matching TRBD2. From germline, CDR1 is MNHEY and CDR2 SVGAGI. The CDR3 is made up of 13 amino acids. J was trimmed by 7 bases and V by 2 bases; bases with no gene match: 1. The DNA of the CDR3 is TGTGCCAGCAGTTACGGCGGGGGCGGGGAGCTGTTTTTT. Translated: CASSYGGGGELFF.

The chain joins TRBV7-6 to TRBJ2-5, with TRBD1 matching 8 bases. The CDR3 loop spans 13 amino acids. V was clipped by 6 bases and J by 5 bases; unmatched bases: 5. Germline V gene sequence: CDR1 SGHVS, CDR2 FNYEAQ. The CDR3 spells CASRTGAGETQYF. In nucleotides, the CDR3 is TGTGCCAGCAGGACAGGGGCTGGCGAGACCCAGTACTTC.

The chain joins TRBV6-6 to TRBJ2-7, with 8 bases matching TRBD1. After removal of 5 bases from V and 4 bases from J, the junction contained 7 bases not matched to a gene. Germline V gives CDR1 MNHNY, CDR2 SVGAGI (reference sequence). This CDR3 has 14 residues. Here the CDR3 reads CASSTPDREYEQYF. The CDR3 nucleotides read TGTGCCAGCAGTACTCCGGACAGGGAGTACGAGCAGTACTTC.

For the CDR3, the DNA is TGCGCCAGCAGCCACGGGACTAGCCTGGGGAATGAGCAGTTCTTC. Translating gives CASSHGTSLGNEQFF. The rearrangement links TRBV4-1 to TRBJ2-1; 9 bases align to TRBD2. Germline trimming cut 3 bases from V and 7 bases from J; bases unmatched to any gene: 7. Germline V gene sequence: CDR1 MGHRA, CDR2 YSYEKL. This CDR3 region has 15 residues.